Shown below are 22 T cell receptor beta chains from a single sample sequenced in a study of CD8+ T cells in alopecia areata. Once RNA had been extracted, it was reverse transcribed into cDNA to act as the sequencing template. The assay was immunoSEQ multiplex PCR, and TCRdb's table has in-frame clones only and misses some. The table records about 76,000 clones, around 66% of them present only once. As for treatment: oral pan-JAK inhibitor, 5-10 mg twice daily. The sample in question was CD8+ T cells sorted from blood, obtained at week 24, from a patient treated with tofacitinib. These receptors all come from a human donor with alopecia areata.

This chain connects TRBV9 to TRBJ2-5, with TRBD2 identical over 7 bases. Germline V gene data show CDR1 as SGDLS and CDR2 as YYNGEE. The length of the CDR3 is 17 residues. The V segment lost 3 bases and the J segment 5 bases; nucleotides outside the gene matches: 16. Here the CDR3 DNA reads TGTGCCAGCAGCGAGGAGGCGGCGGGGGTCTCGGGGGAGACCCAGTACTTC. Its protein product is CASSEEAAGVSGETQYF. Drawing the rest from reference TRBV9 and TRBJ2-5, the complete variable domain is DSGVTQTPKHLITATGQRVTLRCSPRSGDLSVYWYQQSLDQGLQFLIQYYNGEERAKGNILERFSAQQFPDLHSELNLSSLELGDSALYFCASSEEAAGVSGETQYFGPGTRLLVL.

In this sample, this clone turned up a few times. The V call is TRBV29-1, the J call TRBJ2-1; D is ambiguous. V gave up 3 bases and J gave up 8 bases, with 11 bases separating them. In germline, CDR1 is SQVTM, CDR2 ANQGSEA. CDR3 length equals 12 residues. CDR3 region: CSVDLGSDEQFF. CDR3 in DNA: TGCAGCGTTGATCTGGGCTCGGATGAGCAGTTCTTC.

The table lists this clone with a few counts. The J gene is TRBJ2-5, the V gene TRBV29-1, with D maybe TRBD2 (5 bases). Germline V CDR1 and CDR2: SQVTM, ANQGSEA. V lost 3 bases to trimming and J lost 2 bases, with 13 bases between them. CDR3 length: 14 residues. The CDR3 DNA is TGCAGCGTTGAGCTCATAGGCGGGCAAGAGACCCAGTACTTC. Protein sequence: CSVELIGGQETQYF.

This clone was seen a few times. The chain couples TRBV7-6 to TRBJ2-3; D is uncertain. The CDR3 extends over 15 amino acids. Germline CDR1 SGHVS, CDR2 FNYEAQ. The V end lost 3 bases, the J end lost 4 bases, and 14 bases lay between the germline ends. Here the CDR3 reads CASSFSAGPADTQYF. Written as DNA, the CDR3 is TGTGCCAGCAGCTTTTCTGCAGGTCCGGCAGATACGCAGTATTTT.

The chain joins TRBV29-1 to TRBJ2-3; D gene ambiguous. Germline CDR1 and CDR2: SQVTM and ANQGSEA. The V and J ends lost 4 bases and 2 bases respectively, with 13 bases between them. The CDR3 is 14 amino acids. CDR3 nucleotide sequence: TGCAGCGTTGGATTAGCCGAATTCACAGATACGCAGTATTTT. It codes for CSVGLAEFTDTQYF.

The chain couples TRBV7-9 to TRBJ2-3; tentative D call: TRBD1 (6 bases). This CDR3 has 15 residues. Germline values: CDR1 SEHNR, CDR2 FQNEAQ (reference sequence). The V gene lost 1 base and the J gene lost 4 bases, with 12 bases spanning the gap. The CDR3 nucleotides are TGTGCCAGCAGCTTAGTTGTGGGGGCCCCAGATACGCAGTATTTT. This translates into CASSLVVGAPDTQYF.

This clone has a handful of counts. The chain uses TRBV7-9 and TRBJ1-1, with D unresolved. CDR1 and CDR2 (germline): SEHNR, FQNEAQ (reference sequence). The CDR3 is made up of 12 amino acids. V gave up 4 bases and J gave up 4 bases, with 7 bases separating them. CDR3 nucleotides: TGTGCCAGCAGCTCGGAGAGCACTGAAGCTTTCTTT. It is translated as CASSSESTEAFF.

This clone was seen only a few times. This rearrangement joins TRBV4-3 to TRBJ2-1; D is uncertain. This CDR3 has 13 residues. Looked up from germline, CDR1 is LGHNA and CDR2 is YSLEER. V was clipped by 1 base and J by 8 bases, with 9 bases between them. The CDR3: CASSQGNLDEQFF. Here the CDR3 DNA reads TGCGCCAGCAGCCAAGGGAACTTGGATGAGCAGTTCTTC.

J is TRBJ2-1 and V is TRBV7-6; 10 bases fit TRBD2. V shed 4 bases and J 7 bases; nucleotides not matched to a gene: 7. CDR1 is SGHVS and CDR2 is FNYEAQ in the germline V gene. This CDR3 is 15 amino acids long. This CDR3 reads CASSWRSGRANEQFF. In DNA form, the CDR3 reads TGTGCCAGCAGCTGGCGAAGCGGGAGGGCAAATGAGCAGTTCTTC.

The chain is built from TRBV4-1 and TRBJ2-7; 9 bases agree with TRBD2. Trimming at V came to 0 bases and at J to 5 bases, leaving 11 bases not matched to a gene. Germline values: CDR1 MGHRA, CDR2 YSYEKL. CDR3 length: 17 amino acids. CDR3 sequence (DNA): TGCGCCAGCAGCCAAGAGCCTAGCGGGATGTTTGGCAACGAGCAGTACTTC. The encoded protein is CASSQEPSGMFGNEQYF.

The chain joins TRBV2 to TRBJ1-1, with D possibly matching TRBD1 (5 bases). This CDR3 comprises 15 residues. CDR1 is SNHLY, CDR2 FYNNEI, per germline. Trimming pared 2 bases from V and 0 bases from J, leaving 10 bases between. As DNA, the CDR3 is TGTGCCAGCAGTGAATCCGGGGGACTGAACACTGAAGCTTTCTTT. Translation: CASSESGGLNTEAFF.

V and J are TRBV27 and TRBJ1-5; D not certain. Germline CDR1 is MNHEY and CDR2 is SMNVEV (reference sequence). The CDR3 totals 15 residues. Trimming cost V 10 bases and J 1 base, with 17 bases left between them. CDR3 in DNA: TGTGCCACCAAAGACGGGGAATGGAGCAATCAGCCCCAGCATTTT. Its protein is CATKDGEWSNQPQHF.

The rearrangement links TRBV27 to TRBJ2-7; D may be TRBD1 or TRBD2 (5 bases each). V was shortened by 5 bases and J by 2 bases, with 10 bases between the two germline ends. CDR1 and CDR2 from the germline V gene are MNHEY and SMNVEV (reference sequence). The CDR3 is made up of 13 amino acids. The DNA for the CDR3 is TGTGCCAGCAGTCCGGGGCCGCCCTACGAGCAGTACTTC. Translated, it gives CASSPGPPYEQYF.

This clone has more than one count but fewer than ten. The rearrangement uses TRBV4-1 and TRBJ1-1, with D hard to call. Trimming cost V 0 bases and J 1 base, with 6 bases left between them. The V gene's germline CDR1 is MGHRA and CDR2 YSYEKL. CDR3 length equals 14 residues. The DNA for the CDR3 is TGCGCCAGCAGCCAAGATCCCGGGAACACTGAAGCTTTCTTT. Translation gives CASSQDPGNTEAFF.

This clone has a handful of counts. The rearrangement uses TRBV4-3 and TRBJ2-7; no reliable D call. The V end was cut by 0 bases, the J end by 3 bases, with 12 bases between. Germline V CDR1 and CDR2: LGHNA, YSLEER. There are 15 residues in the CDR3. CDR3 amino acids: CASSQDLRAVYEQYF. For the CDR3, the DNA is TGCGCCAGCAGCCAAGATCTCCGGGCGGTCTACGAGCAGTACTTC.

This clone was seen a few times. The chain couples TRBV6-5 to TRBJ1-6, with D perhaps TRBD1 (5 bases). Germline V gives CDR1 MNHEY, CDR2 SVGAGI. The CDR3 sequence is 15 residues long. The V gene lost 6 bases and the J gene lost 7 bases, with 16 bases spanning the gap. CDR3 coding DNA: TGTGCCAGCAGCCCCAGCCAGGGCCTAAATTCACCCCTCCACTTT. Translation: CASSPSQGLNSPLHF.

The chain employs TRBV4-1 and TRBJ2-2; D is uncertain. The CDR3 has 14 amino acids. The germline gives CDR1 MGHRA, CDR2 YSYEKL. V was pared by 0 bases and J by 0 bases, with 2 bases between. The CDR3 here is CASSQDSNTGELFF. In nucleotides, the CDR3 is TGCGCCAGCAGCCAAGACTCGAACACCGGGGAGCTGTTTTTT.

The V and J genes are TRBV23-1 and TRBJ2-2, with D perhaps being TRBD1 or TRBD2 (5 bases each). TRBV23-1 is given ORF status, its function remaining uncertain. Trimming stripped 10 bases from V and 6 bases from J, with 15 bases between. The CDR3 is made up of 13 amino acids. In DNA form, the CDR3 reads TGCGCCATCCCGGGACGGGTGGCCGGGGAGCTGTTTTTT. Translated, it gives CAIPGRVAGELFF.

J is TRBJ2-7 and V is TRBV5-1, with D possibly being TRBD1 (6 bases). V was cut by 0 bases and J by 0 bases, with 16 bases left in between. CDR1 and CDR2 from the germline V gene are SGHRS and YFSETQ. CDR3 length equals 17 residues. The CDR3 region has the DNA TGCGCCAGCAGCTTGGTAAAAAGGGGGAGATCCTCCTACGAGCAGTACTTC. It codes for CASSLVKRGRSSYEQYF.

The chain has TRBV29-1 and TRBJ2-7; D is perhaps TRBD1 (6 bases). The germline V gene has CDR1 SQVTM and CDR2 ANQGSEA. The V end was cut by 4 bases, the J end by 5 bases, with 12 bases between. The CDR3 has 12 amino acids. The CDR3 DNA sequence: TGCAGCGTTGGCAGGGGAGTCGACGAGCAGTACTTC. Protein sequence: CSVGRGVDEQYF.

This clone was counted many times. This chain links TRBV7-7 with TRBJ1-1; D remains ambiguous. V was cut by 4 bases and J by 0 bases, with 9 bases left in between. Looked up from germline, CDR1 is SSHAT and CDR2 is FNYEAQ (reference sequence). The CDR3 extends over 14 amino acids. The CDR3 sequence: CASSYPPLNTEAFF. The CDR3 DNA sequence: TGTGCCAGCAGCTATCCTCCACTGAACACTGAAGCTTTCTTT.

The chain couples TRBV6-4 to TRBJ2-4, with D maybe TRBD1 (5 bases). Trimming removed 2 bases at V and 1 base at J, with 12 bases between. This CDR3 has 16 residues. Germline loops: CDR1 MRHNA, CDR2 SNTAGT. DNA of the CDR3: TGTGCCAGCAGTGACCTCGGCAGGGTTGCCAAAAACATTCAGTACTTC. Amino acid sequence: CASSDLGRVAKNIQYF.